The rows below give T cell receptor beta chains drawn from one sample of a study of cytomegalovirus exposure and HLA in healthy donors. TCRdb's copy holds only in-frame clones and misses some; the assay was immunoSEQ multiplex PCR. Of about 140,000 clones in the sample, 78% were seen once. The source material was PBMCs. The receptors stem from a male donor in good health and CMV-seronegative. The CDR3 runs from the conserved cysteine through the conserved F or W. A D gene is named only where the DNA matches it firmly.

>.|TRBV7-3|TRBJ1-3|13
CASSSSSGNTIYF
>TRBD1|TRBV6-6|TRBJ2-1|14
CAILSGTVYNEQFF
>.|TRBV4-1|TRBJ2-1|15
CASSQDDLAYNEQFF
>.|TRBV6-5|TRBJ1-4|15
CASSYLAATNEKLFF
>.|TRBV6-5|TRBJ1-5|14
CASSAQFSNQPQHF
>.|TRBV30|TRBJ1-1|13
CAWSVRGRTEAFF
>.|TRBV4-3|TRBJ2-2|15
CASSQDRANTGELFF
>TRBD1|TRBV7-3|TRBJ1-3|15
CASSLSGGAGNTIYF
>TRBD2|TRBV7-2|TRBJ2-1|15
CASSTSGGFYNEQFF
>.|TRBV27|TRBJ1-1|14
CASRRGGRFTEAFF
>.|TRBV7-9|TRBJ1-2|18
CASSLEAGGRSQNYGYTF
>.|TRBV4-3|TRBJ2-7|15
CPSSQDRDSSYEQYF
>TRBD2|TRBV11-1|TRBJ2-7|14
CASSVAGPPYEQYF
>.|TRBV19|TRBJ2-7|14
CASTPGTGDYEQYF
>TRBD1|TRBV30|TRBJ2-7|14
CAWRGDRGLNEQYF
>TRBD2|TRBV6-6|TRBJ2-7|13
CATLAGGTYEQYF
>.|TRBV10-2|TRBJ2-5|13
CASSGGGLETQYF
>TRBD1|TRBV19|TRBJ1-6|15
CASSIGQGYNSPLHF
>TRBD1|TRBV6-1|TRBJ2-7|14
CASSVPGGAYEQYF
>TRBD2|TRBV11-2|TRBJ2-7|15
CASSPGSSGSYEQYF
>TRBD2|TRBV4-2|TRBJ2-2|18
CASSQDSSGSSGTGELFF
>TRBD2|TRBV30|TRBJ2-1|14
CAWSSLAGDSEQFF
>.|TRBV19|TRBJ2-7|13
CASSMGLIYEQYF
>.|TRBV5-5|TRBJ1-1|15
CASRSNRGMNTEAFF
>.|TRBV27|TRBJ2-1|14
CASGYSDLWDEQFF
>.|TRBV9|TRBJ2-1|15
CASSTHQVRGNEQFF
>TRBD2|TRBV29-1|TRBJ2-3|19
CSVETPLAGGPKGTDTQYF
>.|TRBV7-2|TRBJ1-4|16
CASSSYMSRGNEKLFF
>TRBD1|TRBV4-2|TRBJ1-2|16
CASSQDRGLTNYGYTF
>TRBD1|TRBV30|TRBJ1-1|14
CAWTGQGLNTEAFF
>.|TRBV4-2|TRBJ2-3|14
CASSQLRDGDTQYF